These 20 T cell receptor beta chains share one sample of origin, sequenced in a study of CD4+ T cells in melanoma. TCRdb's table, derived via immunoSEQ multiplex PCR, lists solely in-frame clones and lacks some. In the table there are about 6,700 clones, approximately 64% of which are singletons. The sequencing input was cells from a culture (not recorded whether cultured in vitro). The source is a human donor with melanoma.

The chain combines TRBV24-1 with TRBJ2-1; D unresolved. The CDR3 sequence is 12 residues long. The germline V gene has CDR1 KGHDR and CDR2 SFDVKD. V was trimmed by 6 bases and J by 8 bases, leaving 10 bases between them. The CDR3 bases are TGTGCCACCAGTTACACTGGGGATGAGCAGTTCTTC. Encoded protein: CATSYTGDEQFF.

The chain couples TRBV6-6 to TRBJ2-2; D call uncertain. CDR1 and CDR2 from the germline V gene are MNHNY and SVGAGI (reference sequence). With 2 bases removed from V and 4 bases from J, the gap between germline ends came to 8 bases. The CDR3 extends over 14 amino acids. CDR3 in DNA: TGTGCCAGCAGTTACGCCCCGGGCACCGGGGAGCTGTTTTTT. Its protein product is CASSYAPGTGELFF.

The rearrangement joins TRBV19 to TRBJ2-5; D unresolved. Per germline, CDR1 LNHDA and CDR2 SQIVND (reference sequence). The V and J ends lost 0 bases and 5 bases respectively, with 7 bases between them. The CDR3 has 13 amino acids. The chain's CDR3 is CASSIDRAETQYF. For the CDR3, the DNA is TGTGCCAGTAGTATAGATAGGGCGGAGACCCAGTACTTC. Looking up the rest from reference TRBV19 and TRBJ2-5 gives the full variable domain: DGGITQSPKYLFRKEGQNVTLSCEQNLNHDAMYWYRQDPGQGLRLIYYSQIVNDFQKGDIAEGYSVSREKKESFPLTVTSAQKNPTAFYLCASSIDRAETQYFGPGTRLLVL.

This clone was seen only once. The rearrangement links TRBV3-1 (or the pseudogene TRBV3-2) to TRBJ2-7, with D hard to call. The ends were cut back, 0 bases at V and 10 bases at J, with 13 bases in the middle. CDR3 length: 13 residues. The germline CDR1 and CDR2 sequences are LGHDT and YNNKEL (reference sequence). The CDR3 here is CASSQDRATHQYF. The CDR3 coding sequence is TGTGCCAGCAGCCAAGACAGAGCCACGCATCAGTACTTC.

The chain uses TRBV30 and TRBJ2-1; a possible D gene is TRBD1 (5 bases). Trimming shortened V by 2 bases and J by 0 bases, and 11 bases separated the two germline ends. There are 15 residues in the CDR3. CDR1 and CDR2 (germline): GTSNPN, SVGIG (reference sequence). The CDR3 sequence is CAWSILTVSYNEQFF. The CDR3, as DNA: TGTGCCTGGAGTATCTTGACAGTCTCCTACAATGAGCAGTTCTTC.

The rearrangement uses TRBV14 and TRBJ2-2; 8 bases are shared with TRBD2. V was clipped by 4 bases and J by 4 bases; unmatched bases: 5. CDR3 length equals 15 residues. The germline gives CDR1 SGHDN, CDR2 FVKESK. As DNA, the CDR3 is TGTGCCAGCAGCCGCAGCGGGGGATTCACCGGGGAGCTGTTTTTT. Amino acids: CASSRSGGFTGELFF. Drawing the rest from reference TRBV14 and TRBJ2-2, the complete variable domain is EAGVTQFPSHSVIEKGQTVTLRCDPISGHDNLYWYRRVMGKEIKFLLHFVKESKQDESGMPNNRFLAERTGGTYSTLKVQPAELEDSGVYFCASSRSGGFTGELFFGEGSRLTVL.

This clone counts as medium-sized. CDR3 sequence reads: CASSEHPGNPNEKLFF. The CDR3 DNA sequence: TGTGCCAGCAGCGAGCATCCAGGGAACCCCAATGAAAAACTGTTTTTT. The rearrangement uses TRBV9 and TRBJ1-4, with D perhaps TRBD1 (5 bases). Between the trimmed V and J ends, which lost 3 bases and 5 bases, there was a span of 17 bases. The CDR3 totals 16 residues. Germline CDR1 and CDR2: SGDLS and YYNGEE.

V and J are TRBV13 and TRBJ2-1; 8 bases map to TRBD2. This CDR3 region has 16 residues. Germline V gene lookup returns CDR1 PRHDT and CDR2 FYEKMQ (reference sequence). With V trimmed by 4 bases and J by 0 bases, 5 bases remained unmatched. CDR3 sequence: CASSSAGGFSYNEQFF. In nucleotides, the CDR3 is TGTGCCAGCAGCTCGGCGGGGGGCTTCTCCTACAATGAGCAGTTCTTC.

V gene TRBV19 combines with J gene TRBJ2-7; 8 nucleotides agree with TRBD1. Trimming at V came to 9 bases and at J to 1 base, leaving 5 bases not matched to a gene. Germline V gives CDR1 LNHDA, CDR2 SQIVND (reference sequence). There are 13 residues in the CDR3. DNA for the CDR3: TGTGCCAGCAATAACAGGGGGTCCTACGAGCAGTACTTC. It specifies CASNNRGSYEQYF.

The V and J genes are TRBV7-9 and TRBJ2-1, with D tentatively TRBD2 (5 bases). In germline, CDR1 is SEHNR, CDR2 FQNEAQ (reference sequence). The germline V and J ends were trimmed by 2 bases and 7 bases, with 15 bases remaining between them. The CDR3 contains 15 residues. The CDR3 DNA follows: TGTGCCAGCAGCTTACAAAGCCGGTCGGGGAATGAGCAGTTCTTC. This translates into CASSLQSRSGNEQFF.

The chain couples TRBV30 to TRBJ1-2; 8 positions agree with TRBD1. Germline CDR1 and CDR2: GTSNPN and SVGIG (reference sequence). V trimming: 4 bases; J trimming: 4 bases; junction bases outside the gene matches: 2. CDR3 length: 12 amino acids. CDR3 residues: CAWITGGYGYTF. In nucleotides, the CDR3 is TGTGCCTGGATCACAGGGGGCTATGGCTACACCTTC.

The V gene is TRBV7-9, the J gene TRBJ2-1, with D unresolved. CDR1 is SEHNR and CDR2 is FQNEAQ in the germline V gene (reference sequence). The CDR3 runs to 18 residues. Between the trimmed V and J ends, which lost 4 bases and 4 bases, there was a span of 23 bases. The CDR3 sequence: CASSSWADQRNYYNEQFF. The CDR3 region has the DNA TGTGCCAGCAGCTCCTGGGCTGATCAGCGCAACTATTACAATGAGCAGTTCTTC.

On this clone: The same CDR3 can be traced to other DNA sequences in this sample. This rearrangement joins TRBV11-2 to TRBJ1-2, with a possible D match to TRBD1 (5 bases). The V gene lost 3 bases and the J gene lost 3 bases, with 11 bases spanning the gap. The CDR3 is 14 residues long. CDR1 is SGHAT and CDR2 is FQNNGV in the germline V gene. The CDR3 spells CASSLGVGDYGYTF. The CDR3 DNA sequence: TGTGCCAGCAGCTTGGGGGTCGGCGACTATGGCTACACCTTC.

In this sample, this clone is medium-sized. The chain carries TRBV11-2 and TRBJ1-2; TRBD1 might be the D (6 bases). The germline V and J ends were trimmed by 4 bases and 8 bases, with 23 bases remaining between them. This CDR3 is built from 16 residues. Germline V gene lookup returns CDR1 SGHAT and CDR2 FQNNGV. Here the CDR3 DNA reads TGTGCCAGCAGCTCACAGGGTTTATGGGCTGCGGAAGGCTACACCTTC. It translates to CASSSQGLWAAEGYTF.

The genes are TRBV7-2 and TRBJ1-2; 8 bases fit TRBD1. Germline CDR1 is SGHTA and CDR2 is FQGNSA. The CDR3 runs to 13 residues. The trim removed 5 bases at V and 4 bases at J, leaving 3 bases unmatched. The chain's CDR3 is CASSETGVYGYTF. CDR3 nucleotides: TGTGCCAGCAGCGAGACAGGGGTCTATGGCTACACCTTC.

This chain links TRBV9 with TRBJ2-2, with D possibly called TRBD1 or TRBD2 (5 bases each). Trimming removed 0 bases at V and 4 bases at J, with 10 bases between. Germline CDR1 is SGDLS and CDR2 is YYNGEE. The CDR3 covers 15 residues. The chain's CDR3 is CASSVEQGATGELFF. The CDR3 bases are TGTGCCAGCAGCGTAGAGCAGGGAGCCACCGGGGAGCTGTTTTTT.

The rearrangement joins TRBV29-1 to TRBJ1-2; D is possibly TRBD1 (6 bases). CDR3 size: 13 residues. Germline CDR1 SQVTM, CDR2 ANQGSEA. The ends were cut back, 4 bases at V and 3 bases at J, with 12 bases in the middle. The CDR3 DNA reads as TGCAGCGTTGTACAGGGTGAGGACTATGGCTACACCTTC. It specifies CSVVQGEDYGYTF.

This clone is labeled medium-sized. The V and J genes are TRBV6-6 and TRBJ2-3; no reliable D call. The V end was cut by 4 bases, the J end by 0 bases, with 8 bases between. Germline CDR1 MNHNY, CDR2 SVGAGI (reference sequence). This CDR3 region has 14 residues. The CDR3 nucleotides read TGTGCCAGCAGTTCAATGTTAAGCACAGATACGCAGTATTTT. It is translated as CASSSMLSTDTQYF.

The chain combines TRBV7-2 with TRBJ2-7, with 10 bases aligning to TRBD2. Losses at the gene ends were 2 bases for V and 6 bases for J; bases not matched to a gene: 13. Germline V lookup: CDR1 SGHTA, CDR2 FQGNSA. This CDR3 has 17 amino acids. CDR3 sequence: CASSLTVLAGGQVEQYF. The CDR3 DNA reads TGTGCCAGCAGCTTAACGGTTTTAGCGGGGGGCCAGGTCGAGCAGTACTTC.

V and J are TRBV11-3 and TRBJ1-2; 7 bases map to TRBD1. From germline, CDR1 is SGHNT and CDR2 YENEEA. The CDR3 extends over 14 amino acids. Trimming removed 5 bases from V and 5 bases from J; junction bases left unmatched: 8. CDR3 DNA: TGTGCCAGCAGCGGCAGACAGGGACGGTATGGCTACACCTTC. Translation: CASSGRQGRYGYTF.